One sample yielded the 5 T cell receptor beta chains listed below, sequenced in a study of shared clonotypes between healthy human individuals. Here immunoSEQ multiplex PCR was the method, and the copy in TCRdb shows in-frame clones only, minus some. The repertoire includes about 2 million clones, about 95% of them detected once, and less than 1.5% sits in the top ten. Naive CD8 cells lacked CD45RO and underwent positive selection for CCR7, leaving out terminally differentiated effector memory CD45RA+ cells. The material sequenced was naive CD8+ T cells sorted from blood. Receptors were obtained from a man younger than 35 in good health.

V usage is TRBV10-3 and J usage is TRBJ2-3; D not resolved. Trimming took off 0 bases at V and 2 bases at J, with 6 bases between the two ends. CDR3 length equals 14 residues. The germline gives CDR1 ENHRY, CDR2 SYGVKD. The CDR3 nucleotides read TGTGCCATCAGTGAGTCAGGGTTCACAGATACGCAGTATTTT. It encodes CAISESGFTDTQYF.

In DNA, the CDR3 is TGTGCCAGCAGTCCAGGACTAGCGAGGACAGATACGCAGTATTTT. Residues: CASSPGLARTDTQYF. The chain carries TRBV2 and TRBJ2-3; TRBD2 matches at 9 bases. J gave up 3 bases and V 5 bases, and 6 bases lay outside the gene matches. CDR1 is SNHLY, CDR2 FYNNEI, per germline. The CDR3 is 15 amino acids.

The chain carries TRBV5-6 and TRBJ2-7; D may be TRBD1 (5 bases). The CDR3 extends over 13 amino acids. Trimming left V 4 bases short and J 0 bases short, with 8 bases between. Germline CDR1 and CDR2: SGHDT and YYEEEE. The CDR3 spells CASSTDSSYEQYF. The CDR3 DNA is TGTGCCAGCAGCACCGACAGCTCCTACGAGCAGTACTTC.

V is TRBV2 and J is TRBJ1-5; D gene unclear. The CDR3 covers 13 residues. The V and J ends lost 7 bases and 2 bases respectively, with 9 bases between them. The germline gives CDR1 SNHLY, CDR2 FYNNEI. The CDR3 sequence is CASKLWGNQPQHF. DNA for the CDR3: TGTGCCAGCAAGTTGTGGGGCAATCAGCCCCAGCATTTT.

The chain employs TRBV9 and TRBJ1-1; 11 bases fit TRBD1. From germline, CDR1 is SGDLS and CDR2 YYNGEE. This CDR3 has 18 residues. The J segment lost 2 bases and the V segment lost 2 bases, leaving 11 bases of the junction unmatched. CDR3 sequence: CASSVLMGTGGFNTEAFF. CDR3 nucleotide sequence: TGTGCCAGCAGCGTCCTGATGGGGACAGGGGGTTTCAACACTGAAGCTTTCTTT.